Presented here are 4 T cell receptor beta chains from one specimen sequenced in a study of Tregs in tolerant kidney transplant recipients. Here immunoSEQ multiplex PCR was the method, and the copy in TCRdb shows in-frame clones only, minus some. The sample lists 55,000 to 80,000 clones, less than 98% occurring once. The sample consisted of Tregs from blood, taken before the transplant. The receptors here all came from a human donor who received a combined kidney and bone marrow transplant.

V and J are TRBV19 and TRBJ2-5; no firm D call. From germline, CDR1 is LNHDA and CDR2 SQIVND (reference sequence). V dropped 3 bases and J dropped 1 base, with 6 bases sitting between them. The CDR3 runs to 13 residues. In DNA form, the CDR3 reads TGTGCCAGTAGTATCACGGGCCAAGAGACCCAGTACTTC. As protein: CASSITGQETQYF. Looking up the rest from reference TRBV19 and TRBJ2-5 gives the full variable domain: DGGITQSPKYLFRKEGQNVTLSCEQNLNHDAMYWYRQDPGQGLRLIYYSQIVNDFQKGDIAEGYSVSREKKESFPLTVTSAQKNPTAFYLCASSITGQETQYFGPGTRLLVL.

This chain connects TRBV4-2 to TRBJ1-2; possibly TRBD1 for D (5 bases). The germline V and J ends were trimmed by 3 bases and 1 base, with 12 bases remaining between them. The CDR3 loop spans 15 amino acids. The germline V gene encodes CDR1 LGHNA and CDR2 YNFKEQ. CDR3 in amino acids: CASSQGQGYNYGYTF. CDR3 nucleotide sequence: TGTGCCAGCAGCCAGGGCCAGGGTTATAACTATGGCTACACCTTC.

This clone was counted a single time. The chain is built from TRBV5-1 and TRBJ1-3; tentatively, D is TRBD1 (5 bases). The germline gives CDR1 SGHRS, CDR2 YFSETQ. V lost 3 bases and J lost 0, with 13 bases in between. CDR3 length equals 16 residues. The CDR3 loop reads CASSSQGDSSGNTIYF. For the CDR3, the DNA is TGCGCCAGCAGCTCCCAAGGGGATAGCTCTGGAAACACCATATATTTT.

This chain uses TRBV30 with TRBJ1-3; 9 bases map to TRBD1. Per germline, CDR1 GTSNPN and CDR2 SVGIG (reference sequence). Unmatched junction bases numbered 5, after V lost 7 bases and J lost 4 bases. The CDR3 loop spans 13 amino acids. The DNA of the CDR3 is TGTGCCTCAACAGGGGGCAGGGGAAACACCATATATTTT. Its translation: CASTGGRGNTIYF.